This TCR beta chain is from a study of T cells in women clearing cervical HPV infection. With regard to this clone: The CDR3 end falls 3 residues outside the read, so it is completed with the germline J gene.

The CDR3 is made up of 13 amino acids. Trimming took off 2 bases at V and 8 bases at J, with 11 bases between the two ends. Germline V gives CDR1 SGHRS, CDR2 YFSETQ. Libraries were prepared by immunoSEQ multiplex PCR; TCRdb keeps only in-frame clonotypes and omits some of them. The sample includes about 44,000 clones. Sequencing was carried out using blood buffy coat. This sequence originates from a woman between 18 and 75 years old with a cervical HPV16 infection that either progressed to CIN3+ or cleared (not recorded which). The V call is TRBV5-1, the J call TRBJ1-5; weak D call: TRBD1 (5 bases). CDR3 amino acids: CASSLEGREPQHF. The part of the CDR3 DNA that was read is TGCGCCAGCAGCTTAGAGGGGAGAGAGCCC.